This T cell receptor beta chain was recorded in a study of shared clonotypes between healthy human individuals. About the research overall: Donors were two women and three men aged 18 to 49.

Germline V CDR1 and CDR2: SGHNT, YYREEE (reference sequence). Trimming left V 0 bases short and J 1 base short, with 3 bases between. This CDR3 is 13 amino acids long. Every contributor of samples was a Caucasian grown-up residing in Nashville, Tennessee. Deep level was the assay's run setting. Sequencing of unsorted PBMC DNA was carried out using ten immunoSEQ deep assay plates. The assay was immunoSEQ multiplex PCR, and TCRdb's table has in-frame clones only and misses some. The sample includes more than 450,000 clones, 60% to 85% of them seen just once. Sequenced input: PBMCs. The receptor comes from a woman in her thirties or forties in good health. Some clones in this sample may be carry-over from other donors' samples. J is TRBJ2-3 and V is TRBV5-4; D remains ambiguous. CDR3 DNA: TGTGCCAGCAGCTTGGAGGGCACAGATACGCAGTATTTT. It translates to CASSLEGTDTQYF.